The 17 T cell receptor beta chains below all came from one sample that was sequenced in a study of T cell repertoires in cytomegalovirus infection. Antigens for these TCRs are unknown. One entry per CDR3 protein results from TCRdb running MiXCR on the reads. The repertoire holds about 63,000 distinct CDR3 sequences, with around 20% as singletons. The sample was CD8+ T cells from cultured PBMCs, taken from culture after CMV antigen stimulation. Every receptor here comes from a human donor in good health (CMV status not recorded). Some clones in this sample may be carry-over from other donors' samples.

The chain employs TRBV7-6 and TRBJ2-7; TRBD2 aligns across 9 bases. Per germline, CDR1 SGHVS and CDR2 FNYEAQ. The ends lost 4 bases at V and 4 bases at J; junction bases unmatched: 11. There are 16 residues in the CDR3. CDR3 nucleotide sequence: TGTGCCAGCAGCTCCACCGCGGGAGGGTTTTTGTACGAGCAGTACTTC. Its protein is CASSSTAGGFLYEQYF. Combining the CDR3 with reference TRBV7-6 and TRBJ2-7 gives the whole variable domain GAGVSQSPRYKVTKRGQDVALRCDPISGHVSLYWYRQALGQGPEFLTYFNYEAQQDKSGLPNDRFSAERPEGSISTLTIQRTEQRDSAMYRCASSSTAGGFLYEQYFGPGTRLTVT.

In this sample, this clonotype turned up a few times. The V and J genes are TRBV7-2 and TRBJ1-3; D call uncertain. CDR3 length: 20 amino acids. V gave up 1 base and J gave up 4 bases, with 26 bases separating them. CDR1 is SGHTA, CDR2 FQGNSA, per germline. CDR3 DNA: TGTGCCAGCAGCTTAGGGCCGCTGGGAGATACCTACCTTGCGGGAAACACCATATATTTT. Protein sequence: CASSLGPLGDTYLAGNTIYF.

The chain combines TRBV7-2 with TRBJ2-2; TRBD1 agrees at 7 bases. The V segment lost 5 bases and the J segment 5 bases; nucleotides outside the gene matches: 8. CDR3 size: 15 residues. Germline V lookup: CDR1 SGHTA, CDR2 FQGNSA. For the CDR3, the DNA is TGTGCCAGCAGCCGACGACAGGGTATAACCGGGGAGCTGTTTTTT. Translation: CASSRRQGITGELFF.

The chain combines TRBV12-3 or TRBV12-4 with TRBJ1-2; maybe TRBD1 (6 bases). CDR3 length: 14 amino acids. The V end lost 3 bases, the J end lost 4 bases, and 12 bases lay between the germline ends. CDR3 in amino acids: CASSFDVDSYGYTF. The CDR3 DNA is TGTGCCAGCAGTTTCGACGTGGACAGCTATGGCTACACCTTC.

This rearrangement joins TRBV6-1 to TRBJ2-7; D ambiguous. The CDR3 loop spans 12 amino acids. The germline V gene encodes CDR1 MNHNS and CDR2 SASEGT. V was cut by 4 bases and J by 2 bases, with 6 bases left in between. The CDR3: CASSGGAYEQYF. CDR3 nucleotide sequence: TGTGCCAGCAGTGGCGGAGCCTACGAGCAGTACTTC.

There are a few counts of this clonotype. V usage is TRBV7-2 and J usage is TRBJ2-3; tentatively, D is TRBD1 (6 bases). Germline V CDR1 and CDR2: SGHTA, FQGNSA. The length of the CDR3 is 15 residues. V lost 1 base, J lost 2 bases, and 10 bases lay in between. This CDR3 is CASSLGDIHTDTQYF. CDR3 nucleotides: TGTGCCAGCAGCTTAGGGGACATACACACAGATACGCAGTATTTT.

This clonotype was observed a few times. This chain links TRBV6-5 with TRBJ1-1; TRBD1 is a possible D gene (5 bases). The CDR3 spans 13 residues. Trimming removed 3 bases at V and 6 bases at J, with 11 bases between. Germline CDR1 MNHEY, CDR2 SVGAGI. The CDR3 DNA is TGTGCCAGCAGTTATGTGGTGGGGGCTGAAGCTTTCTTT. Its translation is CASSYVVGAEAFF.

The rearrangement joins TRBV4-3 to TRBJ1-4, with 8 positions matching TRBD1. CDR3 length equals 15 residues. The trim removed 3 bases at V and 10 bases at J, leaving 10 bases unmatched. Germline values: CDR1 LGHNA, CDR2 YSLEER. The CDR3 sequence is CASSQTWTGSGKLFF. CDR3 DNA sequence: TGCGCCAGCAGCCAGACATGGACAGGGAGCGGAAAACTGTTTTTT.

The genes are TRBV4-1 and TRBJ1-2; 7 nucleotides align to TRBD1. The CDR3 loop spans 15 amino acids. Germline assignment: CDR1 MGHRA and CDR2 YSYEKL. Losses at the gene ends were 3 bases for V and 7 bases for J; bases not matched to a gene: 11. CDR3 nucleotides: TGCGCCAGCAGCCACCCTGCCGGGACAGAGGGTGGCTACACCTTC. Translated: CASSHPAGTEGGYTF.

This clonotype was found a few times. This chain connects TRBV12-3 or TRBV12-4 to TRBJ2-3; D may match TRBD1 or TRBD2 (6 bases each). V was pared by 5 bases and J by 2 bases, with 14 bases between. This CDR3 spans 15 amino acids. The CDR3 DNA follows: TGTGCCAGCAGTCCGCGGGACACCTCCACAGATACGCAGTATTTT. It specifies CASSPRDTSTDTQYF.

J is TRBJ2-1 and V is TRBV6-2 or TRBV6-3; possibly TRBD1 for D (6 bases). This CDR3 has 13 residues. The germline V gene has CDR1 MNHEY and CDR2 SVGEGT. Trimming removed 2 bases at V and 9 bases at J, with 11 bases between. CDR3 loop: CASSYNRVFEQFF. The CDR3 coding sequence is TGTGCCAGCAGTTACAACAGGGTTTTTGAGCAGTTCTTC.

In this sample, this clonotype turned up a few times. One end of the junction varies from germline; a read error may be responsible. The chain combines TRBV4-3 with TRBJ2-5; D gene uncertain. The CDR3 contains 19 residues. CDR1 is LGHNA, CDR2 YSLEER, per germline. DNA of the CDR3: TGCGCCAGCGGCCAAGTTTCGAAGACTCGCGACTCTCTCCAAGAGACCCAGTACTTC. Its translation is CASGQVSKTRDSLQETQYF.

The chain links TRBV11-2 to TRBJ1-5; D remains ambiguous. The germline V gene has CDR1 SGHAT and CDR2 FQNNGV. The CDR3 is made up of 13 amino acids. The V gene lost 1 base and the J gene lost 7 bases, with 8 bases spanning the gap. CDR3 sequence: CASSLGGTQPQHF. The CDR3 nucleotides read TGTGCCAGCAGCTTAGGAGGAACACAGCCCCAGCATTTT.

V is TRBV7-2 and J is TRBJ2-3, with 12 bases lining up with TRBD2. The CDR3 is 19 residues long. Trimming removed 0 bases from V and 0 bases from J; junction bases left unmatched: 7. Germline CDR1 reads SGHTA; CDR2 reads FQGNSA. As DNA, the CDR3 is TGTGCCAGCAGCTTAGCCCTAGCGGGGGGGCCCCCTAGCACAGATACGCAGTATTTT. Residues: CASSLALAGGPPSTDTQYF.

Ten or more counts support this clonotype. The J gene is TRBJ1-1, the V gene TRBV7-2; TRBD1 matches at 9 bases. V dropped 4 bases and J dropped 4; count of bases not matched to a gene: 7. This CDR3 contains 15 residues. In germline, CDR1 is SGHTA, CDR2 FQGNSA. The CDR3 sequence: CASSYRGLSVTEAFF. Here the CDR3 DNA reads TGTGCCAGCAGCTACAGGGGGCTGTCCGTCACTGAAGCTTTCTTT.

This rearrangement joins TRBV27 to TRBJ1-2; D gene unclear. This CDR3 region has 13 residues. Looked up from germline, CDR1 is MNHEY and CDR2 is SMNVEV (reference sequence). V gave up 0 bases and J gave up 6 bases, with 8 bases separating them. The CDR3 DNA reads TGTGCCAGCAGTTTATCAGGGAACCATGGCTACACCTTC. Translation: CASSLSGNHGYTF.

This chain joins TRBV7-2 and TRBJ2-1; unclear D gene. V lost 1 base and J 2 bases, leaving 18 bases between the germline ends. Germline CDR1 SGHTA, CDR2 FQGNSA. The CDR3 is made up of 18 amino acids. The CDR3 DNA sequence: TGTGCCAGCAGCTTAGTGCCCTCTGTGGTTCAGGCCTACAATGAGCAGTTCTTC. This codes for CASSLVPSVVQAYNEQFF. Full variable domain (rest looked up from reference TRBV7-2 and TRBJ2-1): GAGVSQSPSNKVTEKGKDVELRCDPISGHTALYWYRQSLGQGLEFLIYFQGNSAPDKSGLPSDRFSAERTGGSVSTLTIQRTQQEDSAVYLCASSLVPSVVQAYNEQFFGPGTRLTVL.